The source of this T cell receptor beta chain is a study of OX40 agonist ivuxolimab in advanced cancers. Overall study context: The dose-escalation cohort had hepatocellular carcinoma, melanoma, renal cell or head and neck cancer. Study-wide points: There was clonal expansion of CD4+ and CD8+ blood T cells by week 6 at 0.1 to 3.0 mg/kg. Expanded clones were, on average, more numerous in CD8+ T cells than in CD4+.

Assay used: immunoSEQ multiplex PCR; TCRdb lists only in-frame clones, some missing. The data show some 52,000 clones, with less than 90% seen just once and 6.5% to 7.5% held by the top ten. Comment on this clone: Its antigen remains unidentified.

The CDR3 runs 16 residues. Trimming removed 4 bases from V and 2 bases from J; junction bases left unmatched: 8. The germline gives CDR1 SGHKS, CDR2 YYEKEE (reference sequence). Excluded were patients having autoimmune disease history or systemic immunosuppression. This clonotype was sampled from an adult with an advanced solid tumor such as melanoma, head and neck, liver or kidney cancer. Sequenced material: CD4+ or CD8+ T cells sorted from blood, taken in a trial of the OX40 agonist ivuxolimab. The chain carries TRBV5-5 and TRBJ2-1; 8 bases are a match to TRBD1. The CDR3 nucleotides read TGTGCCAGCAGCCCGGTCGCAGGGGGCGCCTACAATGAGCAGTTCTTC. Protein product: CASSPVAGGAYNEQFF. Using reference TRBV5-5 and TRBJ2-1 for the parts outside the CDR3, the full variable domain is DAGVTQSPTHLIKTRGQQVTLRCSPISGHKSVSWYQQVLGQGPQFIFQYYEKEERGRGNFPDRFSARQFPNYSSELNVNALLLGDSALYLCASSPVAGGAYNEQFFGPGTRLTVL.